The sequence of this TCR beta chain was determined in a study of T-cell memory formation after mild COVID-19. Study results and caveats: There was a balanced CD4/CD8 profile in clones contracting day 15 to 85, and later expanders leaned CD4+.

TCRdb fed the 5' RACE reads into MiXCR, producing one record per CDR3 protein. The sample holds 90,000 to 120,000 distinct CDR3 sequences, approximately 15% seen once. The CDR3 is made up of 16 amino acids. Germline CDR1 LNHDA, CDR2 SQIVND (reference sequence). The J segment lost 6 bases and the V segment lost 3 bases, leaving 9 bases of the junction unmatched. Points on this clonotype: The antigen is undetermined.

Sequenced sample: PBMCs or a T cell subset sorted from them (not recorded which). The clonotype was recovered from a man between 18 and 29 years old who had mild COVID-19 (a few samples of this study predate the infection). Cell type and time point are not known. The chain carries TRBV19 and TRBJ2-7; 12 bases are shared with TRBD1. The CDR3 DNA follows: TGTGCCAGTAGTATTATACCGGGACAGGGGGCGGGCGAGCAGTACTTC. Amino acid sequence: CASSIIPGQGAGEQYF.